This T cell receptor (beta chain) came from a study of cytomegalovirus exposure and HLA in healthy donors. V was shortened by 5 bases and J by 2 bases, with 13 bases between the two germline ends. The CDR3 contains 15 residues. Germline V gene data show CDR1 as SGHVS and CDR2 as FQNEAQ. Regarding the study as a whole: In an earlier analysis, most TCR beta V segments were productive about 90% or about 30% of the time.

In the PCR, 60 Vbeta and 13 Jbeta primers were used. Method: immunoSEQ multiplex PCR; TCRdb's copy keeps in-frame clones and lacks some. The sample yields some 110,000 clones, 70% to 85% seen once. In the case of this clone: Antigen: not known.

The receptor's source is a woman aged 45 to 65 in good health and CMV-seropositive. Sample: PBMCs. The rearrangement joins TRBV7-8 to TRBJ1-5; TRBD1 is a possible D gene (5 bases). The CDR3 reads CASSPKGVGNQPQHF. As DNA, the CDR3 is TGTGCCAGCAGCCCCAAAGGGGTAGGCAATCAGCCCCAGCATTTT.